This TCR beta chain emerged from a study of blood T cell repertoires in COVID-19. Study processing details: Reference gene primer amplification gave nucleated cell count estimates. Sequencing used immunoSEQ multiplex PCR; TCRdb keeps in-frame clones, though not all of them. The V and J calls and clone size are taken from that table; D and trimming were inferred from the DNA. This sample carries fewer than 600,000 clones, 88% of them seen once, and the ten largest clones take 1.5% to 2%. Participants had their cohort set by participant-reported clinical history. The V gene lost 5 bases and the J gene lost 1 base, with 8 bases spanning the gap. This CDR3 spans 13 amino acids. Germline V gene lookup returns CDR1 KGHSH and CDR2 LQKENI.

This receptor was taken from a woman in her 40s who had recovered from COVID-19. Specimen: PBMCs or T cells enriched from blood (not recorded which). The chain combines TRBV18 with TRBJ1-1, with D perhaps matching TRBD1 (6 bases). The CDR3 protein is CASSATGNTEAFF. The DNA of the CDR3 is TGTGCCAGCTCAGCGACAGGGAACACTGAAGCTTTCTTT.